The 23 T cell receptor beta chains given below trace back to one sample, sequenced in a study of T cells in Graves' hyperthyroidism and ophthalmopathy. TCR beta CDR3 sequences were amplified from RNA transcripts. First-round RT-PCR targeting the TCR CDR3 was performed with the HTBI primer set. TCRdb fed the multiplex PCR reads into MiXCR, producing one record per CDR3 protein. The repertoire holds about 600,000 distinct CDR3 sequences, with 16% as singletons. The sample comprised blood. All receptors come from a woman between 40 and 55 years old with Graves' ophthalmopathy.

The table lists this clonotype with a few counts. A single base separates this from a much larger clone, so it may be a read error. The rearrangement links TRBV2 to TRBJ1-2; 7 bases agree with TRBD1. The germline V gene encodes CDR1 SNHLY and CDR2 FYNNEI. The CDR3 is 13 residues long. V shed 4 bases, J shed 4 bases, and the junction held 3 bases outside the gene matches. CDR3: CASSVTGAYGYTF. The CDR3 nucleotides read TGTGCCAGCAGTGTAACAGGGGCCTATGGCTACACCTTC.

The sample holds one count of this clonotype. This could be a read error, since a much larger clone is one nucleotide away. Here the CDR3 DNA reads TGTGCCGGCAGTGAAGAGAGGACCTCATCCCCCTGCTACACCTTC. It yields the protein CAGSEERTSSPCYTF. This chain connects TRBV2 to TRBJ1-2; D call uncertain. The CDR3 totals 15 residues. Germline V lookup: CDR1 SNHLY, CDR2 FYNNEI.

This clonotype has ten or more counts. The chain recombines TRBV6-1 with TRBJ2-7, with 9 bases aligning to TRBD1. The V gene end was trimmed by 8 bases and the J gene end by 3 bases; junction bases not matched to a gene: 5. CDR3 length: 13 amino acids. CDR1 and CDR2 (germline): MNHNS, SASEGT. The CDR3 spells CASRDRGVYEQYF. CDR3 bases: TGTGCCAGCCGAGACAGGGGGGTCTACGAGCAGTACTTC.

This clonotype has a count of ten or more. The CDR3 here is CASSYAGTGTYNEQFF. CDR3 coding DNA: TGTGCCAGCAGCTACGCCGGGACAGGGACCTACAATGAGCAGTTCTTC. The chain employs TRBV7-9 and TRBJ2-1, with 9 bases fitting TRBD1. Germline values: CDR1 SEHNR, CDR2 FQNEAQ (reference sequence). The CDR3 sequence is 16 residues long. V was clipped by 4 bases and J by 2 bases; unmatched bases: 6. The variable domain in full, completed from reference TRBV7-9 and TRBJ2-1, reads DTGVSQNPRHKITKRGQNVTFRCDPISEHNRLYWYRQTLGQGPEFLTYFQNEAQLEKSRLLSDRFSAERPKGSFSTLEIQRTEQGDSAMYLCASSYAGTGTYNEQFFGPGTRLTVL.

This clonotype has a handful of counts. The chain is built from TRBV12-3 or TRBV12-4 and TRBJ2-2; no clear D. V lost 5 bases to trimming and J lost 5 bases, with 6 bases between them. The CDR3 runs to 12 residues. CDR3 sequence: CASSGGTGELFF. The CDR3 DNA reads TGTGCCAGCAGTGGTGGGACCGGGGAGCTGTTTTTT.

The chain's CDR3 is CASTGGAGGWDTIYF. The CDR3 bases are TGTGCCAGCACAGGCGGGGCAGGGGGTTGGGACACCATATATTTT. The V and J genes are TRBV12-3 or TRBV12-4 and TRBJ1-3; 7 bases are a match to TRBD1. The CDR3 sequence is 15 residues long. The ends lost 7 bases at V and 8 bases at J; junction bases unmatched: 14.

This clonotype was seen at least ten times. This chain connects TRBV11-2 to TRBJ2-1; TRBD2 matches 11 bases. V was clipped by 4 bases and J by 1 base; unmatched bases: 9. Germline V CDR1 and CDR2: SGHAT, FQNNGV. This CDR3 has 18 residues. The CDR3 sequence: CASSSILAGGLSYNEQFF. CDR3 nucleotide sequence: TGTGCCAGCAGCTCGATCCTAGCGGGAGGACTATCCTACAATGAGCAGTTCTTC.

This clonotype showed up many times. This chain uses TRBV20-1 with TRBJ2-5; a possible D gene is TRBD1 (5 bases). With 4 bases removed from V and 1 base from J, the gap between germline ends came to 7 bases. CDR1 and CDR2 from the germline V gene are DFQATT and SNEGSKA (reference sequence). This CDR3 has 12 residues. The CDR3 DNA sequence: TGCAGTGCTATGACAGCCCAAGAGACCCAGTACTTC. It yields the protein CSAMTAQETQYF.

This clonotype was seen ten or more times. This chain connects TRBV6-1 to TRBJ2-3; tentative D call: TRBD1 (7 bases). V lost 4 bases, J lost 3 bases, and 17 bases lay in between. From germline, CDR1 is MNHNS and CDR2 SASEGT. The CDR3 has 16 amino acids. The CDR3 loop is CASSVDRRGATDTQYF. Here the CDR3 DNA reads TGTGCCAGCAGTGTGGACAGGCGGGGAGCTACAGATACGCAGTATTTT.

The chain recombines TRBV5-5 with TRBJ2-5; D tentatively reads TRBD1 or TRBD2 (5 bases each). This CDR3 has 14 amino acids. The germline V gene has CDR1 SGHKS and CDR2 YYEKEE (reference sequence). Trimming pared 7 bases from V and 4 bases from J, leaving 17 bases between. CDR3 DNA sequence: TGTGCCAGCGGTTTCACAGGAGGAGCAGAGACCCAGTACTTC. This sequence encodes CASGFTGGAETQYF.

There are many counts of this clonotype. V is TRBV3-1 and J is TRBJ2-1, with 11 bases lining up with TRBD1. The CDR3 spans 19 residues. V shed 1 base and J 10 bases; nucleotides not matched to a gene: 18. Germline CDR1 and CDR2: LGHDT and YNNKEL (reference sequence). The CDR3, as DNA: TGTGCCAGCAGCCAAGTCACCATATCCCACGGGACAGGGGGGGGAGAGCAGTTCTTC. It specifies CASSQVTISHGTGGGEQFF.

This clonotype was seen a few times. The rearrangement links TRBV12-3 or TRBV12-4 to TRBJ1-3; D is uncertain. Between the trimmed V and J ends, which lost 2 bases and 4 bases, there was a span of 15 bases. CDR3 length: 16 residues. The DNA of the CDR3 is TGTGCCAGCAGTTTATTCGCGGGAAAGAACGGAAACACCATATATTTT. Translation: CASSLFAGKNGNTIYF.

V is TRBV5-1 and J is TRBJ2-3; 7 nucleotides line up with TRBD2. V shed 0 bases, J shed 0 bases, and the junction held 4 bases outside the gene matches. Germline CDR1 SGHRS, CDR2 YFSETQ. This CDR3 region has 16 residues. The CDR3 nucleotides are TGCGCCAGCAGCTTGGCGGGGGGTCCAAGCACAGATACGCAGTATTTT. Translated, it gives CASSLAGGPSTDTQYF.

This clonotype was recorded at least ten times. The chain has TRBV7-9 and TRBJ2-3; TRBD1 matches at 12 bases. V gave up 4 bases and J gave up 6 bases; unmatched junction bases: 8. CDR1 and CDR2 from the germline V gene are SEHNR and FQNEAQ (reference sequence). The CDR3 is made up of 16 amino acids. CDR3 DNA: TGTGCCAGCAGCTCCCCTGGGACAGGGGGCCGGGATACGCAGTATTTT. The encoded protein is CASSSPGTGGRDTQYF.

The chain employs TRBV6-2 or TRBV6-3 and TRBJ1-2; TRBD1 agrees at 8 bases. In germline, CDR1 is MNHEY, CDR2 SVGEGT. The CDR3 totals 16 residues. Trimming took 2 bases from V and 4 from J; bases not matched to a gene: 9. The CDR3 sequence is CASSYGQGANPYGYTF. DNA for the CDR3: TGTGCCAGCAGTTACGGGCAGGGGGCGAACCCCTATGGCTACACCTTC.

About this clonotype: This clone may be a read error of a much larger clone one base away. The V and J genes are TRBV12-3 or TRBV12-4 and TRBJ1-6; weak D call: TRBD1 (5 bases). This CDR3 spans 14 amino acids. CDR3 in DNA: TGTGTCAGCAGTTCCGGCAGGGCTAATTCACCCCTCCACTTT. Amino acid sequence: CVSSSGRANSPLHF.

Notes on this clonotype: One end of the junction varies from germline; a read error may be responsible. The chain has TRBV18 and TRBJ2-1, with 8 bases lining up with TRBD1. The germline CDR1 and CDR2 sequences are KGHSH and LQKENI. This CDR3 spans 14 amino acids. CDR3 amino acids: CVSSPGQAANEQFF. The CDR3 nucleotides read TGTGTCAGCTCACCGGGACAGGCGGCGAATGAGCAGTTCTTC.

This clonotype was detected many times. Written as DNA, the CDR3 is TGTGCCACCAGTGAGTCCAGTAACACCGGGGAGCTGTTTTTT. This translates into CATSESSNTGELFF. This rearrangement joins TRBV24-1 to TRBJ2-2, with no clear D. The CDR3 sequence is 14 residues long. Trimming pared 4 bases from V and 2 bases from J, leaving 7 bases between. Germline V gene sequence: CDR1 KGHDR, CDR2 SFDVKD.

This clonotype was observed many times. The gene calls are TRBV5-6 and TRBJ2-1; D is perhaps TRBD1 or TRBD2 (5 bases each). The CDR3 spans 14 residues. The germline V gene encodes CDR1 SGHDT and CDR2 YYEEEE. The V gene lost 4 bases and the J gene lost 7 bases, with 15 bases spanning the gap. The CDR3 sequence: CASSPRAWGNEQFF. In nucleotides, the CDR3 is TGTGCCAGCAGCCCTCGCGCGTGGGGGAATGAGCAGTTCTTC.

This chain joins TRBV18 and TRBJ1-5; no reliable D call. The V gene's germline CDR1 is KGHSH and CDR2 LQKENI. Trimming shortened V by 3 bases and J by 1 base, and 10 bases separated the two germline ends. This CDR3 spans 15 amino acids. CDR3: CASSPRNGSNQPQHF. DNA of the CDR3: TGTGCCAGCTCACCGAGGAATGGAAGCAATCAGCCCCAGCATTTT.

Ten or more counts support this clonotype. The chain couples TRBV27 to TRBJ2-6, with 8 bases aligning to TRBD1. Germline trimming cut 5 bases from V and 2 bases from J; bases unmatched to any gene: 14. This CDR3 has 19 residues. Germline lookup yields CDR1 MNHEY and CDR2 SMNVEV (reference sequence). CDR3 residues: CASSPSSFGRGPGANVLTF. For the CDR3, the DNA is TGTGCCAGCAGTCCCTCTTCTTTCGGCAGGGGGCCTGGGGCCAACGTCCTGACTTTC. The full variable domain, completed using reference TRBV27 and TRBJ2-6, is EAQVTQNPRYLITVTGKKLTVTCSQNMNHEYMSWYRQDPGLGLRQIYYSMNVEVTDKGDVPEGYKVSRKEKRNFPLILESPSPNQTSLYFCASSPSSFGRGPGANVLTFGAGSRLTVL.

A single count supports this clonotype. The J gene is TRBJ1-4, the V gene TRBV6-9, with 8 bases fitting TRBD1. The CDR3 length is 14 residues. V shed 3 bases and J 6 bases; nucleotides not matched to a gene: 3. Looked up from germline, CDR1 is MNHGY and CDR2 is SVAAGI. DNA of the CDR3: TGTGCCAGCAGTTACCCGACAGGGGATGAAAAACTGTTTTTT. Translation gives CASSYPTGDEKLFF.

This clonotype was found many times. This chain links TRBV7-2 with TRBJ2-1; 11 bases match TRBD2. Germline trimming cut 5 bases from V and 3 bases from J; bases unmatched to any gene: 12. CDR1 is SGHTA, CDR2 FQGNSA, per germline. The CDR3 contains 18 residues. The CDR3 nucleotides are TGTGCCAGCAGCCCGGTCCATAGACTAGCGGGGTTCTACAATGAGCAGTTCTTC. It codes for CASSPVHRLAGFYNEQFF.